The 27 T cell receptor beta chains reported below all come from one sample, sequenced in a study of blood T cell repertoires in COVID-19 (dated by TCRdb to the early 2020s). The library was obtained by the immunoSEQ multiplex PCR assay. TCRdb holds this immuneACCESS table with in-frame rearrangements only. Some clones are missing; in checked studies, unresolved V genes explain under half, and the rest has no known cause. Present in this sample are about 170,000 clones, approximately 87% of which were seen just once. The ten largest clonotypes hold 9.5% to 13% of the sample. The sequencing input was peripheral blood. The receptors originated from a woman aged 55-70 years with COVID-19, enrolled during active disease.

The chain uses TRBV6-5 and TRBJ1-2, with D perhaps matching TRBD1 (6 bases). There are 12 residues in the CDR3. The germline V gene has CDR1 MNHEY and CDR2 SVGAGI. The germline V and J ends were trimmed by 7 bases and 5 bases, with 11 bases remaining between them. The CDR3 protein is CASTDRLYGYTF. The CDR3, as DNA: TGTGCCAGCACCGACAGGCTATATGGCTACACCTTC.

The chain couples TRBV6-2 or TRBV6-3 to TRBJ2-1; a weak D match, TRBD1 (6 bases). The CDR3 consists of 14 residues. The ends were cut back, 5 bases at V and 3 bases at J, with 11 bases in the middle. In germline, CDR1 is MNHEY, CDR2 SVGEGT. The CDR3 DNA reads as TGTGCCAGCAGTGGACCGGGACACTACAATGAGCAGTTCTTC. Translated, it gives CASSGPGHYNEQFF.

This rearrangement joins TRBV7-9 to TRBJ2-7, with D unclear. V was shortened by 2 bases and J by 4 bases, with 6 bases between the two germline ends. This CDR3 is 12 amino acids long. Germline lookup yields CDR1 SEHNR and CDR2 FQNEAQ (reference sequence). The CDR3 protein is CASSLYAYEQYF. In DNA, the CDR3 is TGTGCCAGCAGCTTATACGCGTACGAGCAGTACTTC. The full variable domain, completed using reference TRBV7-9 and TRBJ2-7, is DTGVSQNPRHKITKRGQNVTFRCDPISEHNRLYWYRQTLGQGPEFLTYFQNEAQLEKSRLLSDRFSAERPKGSFSTLEIQRTEQGDSAMYLCASSLYAYEQYFGPGTRLTVT.

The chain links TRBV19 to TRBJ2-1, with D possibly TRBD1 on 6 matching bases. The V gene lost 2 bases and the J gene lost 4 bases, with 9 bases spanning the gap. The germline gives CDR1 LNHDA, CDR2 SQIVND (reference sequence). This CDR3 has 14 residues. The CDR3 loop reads CASSISTGYNEQFF. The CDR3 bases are TGTGCCAGTAGTATAAGCACAGGGTACAATGAGCAGTTCTTC.

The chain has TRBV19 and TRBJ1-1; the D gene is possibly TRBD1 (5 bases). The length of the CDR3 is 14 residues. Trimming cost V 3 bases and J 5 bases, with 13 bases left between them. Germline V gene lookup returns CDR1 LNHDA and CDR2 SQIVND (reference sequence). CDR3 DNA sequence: TGTGCCAGTAGTATCTGGGGCGCAACGACTGAAGCTTTCTTT. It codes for CASSIWGATTEAFF.

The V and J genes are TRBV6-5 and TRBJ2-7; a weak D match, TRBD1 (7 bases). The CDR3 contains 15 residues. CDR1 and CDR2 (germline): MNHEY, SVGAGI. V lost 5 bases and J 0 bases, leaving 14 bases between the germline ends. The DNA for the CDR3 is TGTGCCAGCAGTCCTCAGGGGGGTTTCTCCTACGAGCAGTACTTC. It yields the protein CASSPQGGFSYEQYF.

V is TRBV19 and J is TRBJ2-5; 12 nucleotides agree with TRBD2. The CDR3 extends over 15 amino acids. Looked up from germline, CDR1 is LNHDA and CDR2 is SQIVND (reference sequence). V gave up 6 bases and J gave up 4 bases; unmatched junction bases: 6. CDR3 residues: CASSITSGRRETQYF. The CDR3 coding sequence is TGTGCCAGTAGCATAACTAGCGGGAGGAGAGAGACCCAGTACTTC. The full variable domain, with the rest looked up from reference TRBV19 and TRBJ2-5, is DGGITQSPKYLFRKEGQNVTLSCEQNLNHDAMYWYRQDPGQGLRLIYYSQIVNDFQKGDIAEGYSVSREKKESFPLTVTSAQKNPTAFYLCASSITSGRRETQYFGPGTRLLVL.

CDR3 DNA: TGTGCCAGCAGCCAACCCTCCAGGGGGGTAGGTGAAGCTTTCTTT. Its translation: CASSQPSRGVGEAFF. This chain uses TRBV4-2 with TRBJ1-1; TRBD1 matches at 7 bases. Trimming cost V 2 bases and J 7 bases; bases outside gene matches: 10. CDR3 size: 15 residues. Germline V gives CDR1 LGHNA, CDR2 YNFKEQ.

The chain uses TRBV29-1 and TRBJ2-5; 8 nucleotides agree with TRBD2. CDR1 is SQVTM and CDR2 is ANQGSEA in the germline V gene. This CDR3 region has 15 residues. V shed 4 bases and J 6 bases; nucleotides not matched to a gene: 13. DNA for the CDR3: TGCAGCGTTGCCGTTCCGGGACTAGTCTCTCAGACCCAGTACTTC. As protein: CSVAVPGLVSQTQYF.

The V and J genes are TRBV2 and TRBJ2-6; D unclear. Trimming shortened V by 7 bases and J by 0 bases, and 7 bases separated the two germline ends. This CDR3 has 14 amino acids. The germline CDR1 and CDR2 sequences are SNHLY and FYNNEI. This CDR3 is CASKPSSGANVLTF. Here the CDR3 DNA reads TGTGCCAGCAAACCGAGCTCTGGGGCCAACGTCCTGACTTTC.

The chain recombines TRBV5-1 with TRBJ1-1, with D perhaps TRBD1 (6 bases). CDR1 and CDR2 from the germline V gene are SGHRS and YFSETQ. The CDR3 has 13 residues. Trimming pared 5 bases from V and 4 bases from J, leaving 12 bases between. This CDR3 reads CASRKEGGTEAFF. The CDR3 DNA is TGCGCCAGCAGAAAAGAAGGGGGCACTGAAGCTTTCTTT.

CDR3 sequence (DNA): TGTGCCAGCAGTAAAGCGCTAGCCTATGAGCAGTTCTTC. It is translated as CASSKALAYEQFF. The gene calls are TRBV27 and TRBJ2-1; D may be TRBD2 (5 bases). This CDR3 spans 13 amino acids. Germline loops: CDR1 MNHEY, CDR2 SMNVEV (reference sequence). Trimming took 5 bases from V and 8 from J, leaving 13 bases between them.

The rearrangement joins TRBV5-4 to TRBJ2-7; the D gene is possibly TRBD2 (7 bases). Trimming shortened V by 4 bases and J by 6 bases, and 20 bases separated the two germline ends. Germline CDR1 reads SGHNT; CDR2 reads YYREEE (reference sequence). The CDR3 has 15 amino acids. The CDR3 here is CASSQVRAGAGEQYF. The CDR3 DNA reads TGTGCCAGCAGCCAAGTCCGGGCGGGGGCCGGCGAGCAGTACTTC.

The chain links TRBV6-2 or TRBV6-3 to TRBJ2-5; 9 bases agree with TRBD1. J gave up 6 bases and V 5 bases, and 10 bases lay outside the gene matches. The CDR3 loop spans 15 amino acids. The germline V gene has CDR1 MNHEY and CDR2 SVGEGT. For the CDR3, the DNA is TGTGCCAGCAGTGCAAACCGGGACAGGGAGAAGACCCAGTACTTC. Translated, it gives CASSANRDREKTQYF.

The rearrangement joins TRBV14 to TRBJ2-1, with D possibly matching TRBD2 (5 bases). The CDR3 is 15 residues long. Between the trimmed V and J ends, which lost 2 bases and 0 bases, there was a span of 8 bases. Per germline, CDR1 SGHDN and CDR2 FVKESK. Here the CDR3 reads CASSQLGSSYNEQFF. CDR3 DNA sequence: TGTGCCAGCAGCCAACTGGGGAGCTCCTACAATGAGCAGTTCTTC.

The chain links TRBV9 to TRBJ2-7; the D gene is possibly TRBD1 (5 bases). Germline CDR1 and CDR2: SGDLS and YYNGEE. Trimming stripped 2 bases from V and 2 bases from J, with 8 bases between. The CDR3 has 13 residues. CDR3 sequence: CASSVGLAYEQYF. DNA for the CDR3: TGTGCCAGCAGCGTGGGGCTAGCCTACGAGCAGTACTTC.

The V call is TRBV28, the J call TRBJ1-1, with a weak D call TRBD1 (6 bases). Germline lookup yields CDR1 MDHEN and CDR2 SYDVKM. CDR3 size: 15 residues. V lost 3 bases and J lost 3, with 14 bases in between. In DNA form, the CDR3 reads TGTGCCAGCAGTTTGAGGGGGGGAGGGTACACTGAAGCTTTCTTT. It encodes CASSLRGGGYTEAFF.

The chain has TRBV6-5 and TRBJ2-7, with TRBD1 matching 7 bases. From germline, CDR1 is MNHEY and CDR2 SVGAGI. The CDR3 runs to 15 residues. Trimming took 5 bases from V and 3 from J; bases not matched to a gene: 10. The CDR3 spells CASSRDRASNYEQYF. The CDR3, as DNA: TGTGCCAGCAGTCGTGACAGGGCCTCTAACTACGAGCAGTACTTC.

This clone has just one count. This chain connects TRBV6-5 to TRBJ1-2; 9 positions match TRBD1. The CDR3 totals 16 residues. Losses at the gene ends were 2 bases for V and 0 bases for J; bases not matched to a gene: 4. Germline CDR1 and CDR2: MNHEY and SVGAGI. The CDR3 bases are TGTGCCAGCAGTTACGGGGGGACAGGGTCTAACTATGGCTACACCTTC. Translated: CASSYGGTGSNYGYTF.

CDR3 sequence (DNA): TGTGCCAGCAGTTTAGGCCGCTCTGGAAACACCATATATTTT. Translated, it gives CASSLGRSGNTIYF. V is TRBV28 and J is TRBJ1-3; the D is unclear. From germline, CDR1 is MDHEN and CDR2 SYDVKM. V was pared by 2 bases and J by 0 bases, with 5 bases between. The CDR3 length is 14 residues.

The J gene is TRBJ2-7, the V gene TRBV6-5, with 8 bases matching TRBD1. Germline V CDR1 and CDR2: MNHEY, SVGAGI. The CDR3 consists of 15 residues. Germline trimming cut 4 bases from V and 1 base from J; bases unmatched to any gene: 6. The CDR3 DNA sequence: TGTGCCAGCAGTTCCTCAGGGGGCGGTTCCTACGAGCAGTACTTC. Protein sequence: CASSSSGGGSYEQYF.

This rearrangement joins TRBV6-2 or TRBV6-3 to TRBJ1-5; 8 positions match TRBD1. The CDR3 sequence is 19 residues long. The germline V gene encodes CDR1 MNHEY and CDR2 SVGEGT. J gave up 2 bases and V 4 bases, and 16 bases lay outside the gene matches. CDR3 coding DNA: TGTGCCAGCAGTTTACGTGGACAGGGCCGAAGATGGGGCAATCAGCCCCAGCATTTT. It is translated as CASSLRGQGRRWGNQPQHF.

This chain's CDR3 is CASSPDRLKNSPLHF. The DNA for the CDR3 is TGTGCCAGCAGTCCAGACAGGTTGAAGAATTCACCCCTCCACTTT. This sequence joins TRBV28 and TRBJ1-6, with a tentative D call TRBD1 (6 bases). This CDR3 spans 15 amino acids. Germline CDR1 and CDR2: MDHEN and SYDVKM. V was pared by 5 bases and J by 7 bases, with 15 bases between. Full variable domain (remainder filled in from reference TRBV28 and TRBJ1-6): DVKVTQSSRYLVKRTGEKVFLECVQDMDHENMFWYRQDPGLGLRLIYFSYDVKMKEKGDIPEGYSVSREKKERFSLILESASTNQTSMYLCASSPDRLKNSPLHFGNGTRLTVT.

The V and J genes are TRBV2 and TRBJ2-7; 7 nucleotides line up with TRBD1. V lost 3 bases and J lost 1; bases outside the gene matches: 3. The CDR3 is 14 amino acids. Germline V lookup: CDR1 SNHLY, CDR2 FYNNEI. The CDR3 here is CASSDSRGSYEQYF. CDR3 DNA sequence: TGTGCCAGCAGTGACAGCAGGGGGTCCTACGAGCAGTACTTC. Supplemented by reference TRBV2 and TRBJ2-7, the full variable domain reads EPEVTQTPSHQVTQMGQEVILRCVPISNHLYFYWYRQILGQKVEFLVSFYNNEISEKSEIFDDQFSVERPDGSNFTLKIRSTKLEDSAMYFCASSDSRGSYEQYFGPGTRLTVT.

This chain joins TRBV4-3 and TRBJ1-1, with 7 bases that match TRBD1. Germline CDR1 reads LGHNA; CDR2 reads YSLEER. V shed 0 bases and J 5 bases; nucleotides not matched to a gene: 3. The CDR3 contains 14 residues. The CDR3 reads CASSQETGWTEAFF. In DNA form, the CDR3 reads TGCGCCAGCAGCCAAGAGACAGGGTGGACTGAAGCTTTCTTT.

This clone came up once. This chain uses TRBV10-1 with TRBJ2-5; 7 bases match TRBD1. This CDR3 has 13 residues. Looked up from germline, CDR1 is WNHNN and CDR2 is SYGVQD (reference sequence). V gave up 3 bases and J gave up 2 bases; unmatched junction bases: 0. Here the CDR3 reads CASSEQGQETQYF. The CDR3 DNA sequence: TGCGCCAGCAGTGAACAGGGGCAAGAGACCCAGTACTTC.

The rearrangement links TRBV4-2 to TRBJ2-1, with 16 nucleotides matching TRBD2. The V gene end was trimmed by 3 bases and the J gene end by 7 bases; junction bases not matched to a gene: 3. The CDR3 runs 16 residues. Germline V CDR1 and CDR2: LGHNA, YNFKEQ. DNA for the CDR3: TGTGCCAGCAGCCAGGGGACTAGCGGGAGGGCGAATGAGCAGTTCTTC. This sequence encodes CASSQGTSGRANEQFF.